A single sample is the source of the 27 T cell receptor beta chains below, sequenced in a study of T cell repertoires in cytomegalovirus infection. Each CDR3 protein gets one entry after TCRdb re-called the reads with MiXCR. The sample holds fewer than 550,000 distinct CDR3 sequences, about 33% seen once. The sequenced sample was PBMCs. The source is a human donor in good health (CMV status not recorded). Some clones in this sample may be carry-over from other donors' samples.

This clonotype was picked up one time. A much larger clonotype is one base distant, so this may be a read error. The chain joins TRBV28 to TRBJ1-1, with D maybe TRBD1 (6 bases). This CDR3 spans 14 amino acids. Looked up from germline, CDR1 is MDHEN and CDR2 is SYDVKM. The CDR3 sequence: CASSLNTGITEDFF. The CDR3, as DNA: TGTGCCAGCAGTTTAAATACAGGGATAACTGAAGATTTCTTT.

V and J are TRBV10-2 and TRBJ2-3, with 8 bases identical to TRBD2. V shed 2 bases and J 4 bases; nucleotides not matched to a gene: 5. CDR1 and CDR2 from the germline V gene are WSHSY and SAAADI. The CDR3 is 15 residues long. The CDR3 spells CASSEGGGRADTQYF. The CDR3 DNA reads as TGCGCCAGCAGTGAGGGCGGGGGGAGGGCAGATACGCAGTATTTT.

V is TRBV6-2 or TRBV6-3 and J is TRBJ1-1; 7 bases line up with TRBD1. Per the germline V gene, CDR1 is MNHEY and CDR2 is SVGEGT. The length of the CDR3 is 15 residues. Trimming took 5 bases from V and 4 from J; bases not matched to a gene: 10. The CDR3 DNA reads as TGTGCCAGCAGTAAACGACAGGGTATCGGCACTGAAGCTTTCTTT. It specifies CASSKRQGIGTEAFF.

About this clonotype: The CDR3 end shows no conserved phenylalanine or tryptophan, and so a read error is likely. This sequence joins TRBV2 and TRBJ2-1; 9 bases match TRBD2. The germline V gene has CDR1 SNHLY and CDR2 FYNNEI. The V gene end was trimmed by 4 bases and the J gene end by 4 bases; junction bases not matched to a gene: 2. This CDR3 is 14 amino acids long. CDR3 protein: CASSGLAGYNEQFL. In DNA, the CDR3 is TGTGCCAGCAGTGGTCTAGCGGGGTACAATGAGCAGTTCTTA.

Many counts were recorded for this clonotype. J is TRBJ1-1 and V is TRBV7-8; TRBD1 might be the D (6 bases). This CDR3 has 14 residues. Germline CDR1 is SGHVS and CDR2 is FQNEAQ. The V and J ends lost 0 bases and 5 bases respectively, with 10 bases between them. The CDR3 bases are TGTGCCAGCAGCTTAGCACAGGGTTGGACTGAAGCTTTCTTT. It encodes CASSLAQGWTEAFF.

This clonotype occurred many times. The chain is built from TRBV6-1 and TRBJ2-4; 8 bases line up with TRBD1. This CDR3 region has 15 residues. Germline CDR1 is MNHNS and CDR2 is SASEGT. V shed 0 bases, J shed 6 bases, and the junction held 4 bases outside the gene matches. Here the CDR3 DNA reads TGTGCCAGCAGTGAAGCGGAAGGGACAGGAAACATTCAGTACTTC. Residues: CASSEAEGTGNIQYF.

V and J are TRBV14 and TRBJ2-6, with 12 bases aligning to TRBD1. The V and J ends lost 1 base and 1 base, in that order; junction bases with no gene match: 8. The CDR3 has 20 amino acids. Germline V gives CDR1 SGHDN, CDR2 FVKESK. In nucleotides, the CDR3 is TGTGCCAGCAGCCAAGTCGGTCTGGGACAGGGGGCGTCTGGGGCCAACGTCCTGACTTTC. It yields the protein CASSQVGLGQGASGANVLTF.

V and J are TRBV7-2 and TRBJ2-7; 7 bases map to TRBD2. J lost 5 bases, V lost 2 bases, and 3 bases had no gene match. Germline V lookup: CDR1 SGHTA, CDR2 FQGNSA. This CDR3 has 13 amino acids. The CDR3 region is CASSLIRGDEQYF. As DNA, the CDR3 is TGTGCCAGCAGCTTAATCCGGGGGGACGAGCAGTACTTC.

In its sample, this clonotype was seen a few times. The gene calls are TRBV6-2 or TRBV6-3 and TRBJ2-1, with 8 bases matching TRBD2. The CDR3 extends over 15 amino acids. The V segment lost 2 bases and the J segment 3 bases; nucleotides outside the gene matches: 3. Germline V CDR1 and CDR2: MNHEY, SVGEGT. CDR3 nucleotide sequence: TGTGCCAGCAGTTACGGAGCGGGGGACTACAATGAGCAGTTCTTC. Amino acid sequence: CASSYGAGDYNEQFF.

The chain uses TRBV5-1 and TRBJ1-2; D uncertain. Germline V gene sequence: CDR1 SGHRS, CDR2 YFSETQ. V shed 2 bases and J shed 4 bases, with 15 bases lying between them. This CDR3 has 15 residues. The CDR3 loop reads CASSLDGRYFYGYTF. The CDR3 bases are TGCGCCAGCAGCTTAGACGGGAGGTATTTCTATGGCTACACCTTC.

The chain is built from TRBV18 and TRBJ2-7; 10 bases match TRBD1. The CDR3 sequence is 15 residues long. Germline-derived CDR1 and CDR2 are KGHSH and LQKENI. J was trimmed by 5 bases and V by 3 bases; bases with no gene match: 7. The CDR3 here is CASSPSRTGGHEQYF. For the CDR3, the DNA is TGTGCCAGCTCACCTAGTAGGACAGGGGGTCACGAGCAGTACTTC.

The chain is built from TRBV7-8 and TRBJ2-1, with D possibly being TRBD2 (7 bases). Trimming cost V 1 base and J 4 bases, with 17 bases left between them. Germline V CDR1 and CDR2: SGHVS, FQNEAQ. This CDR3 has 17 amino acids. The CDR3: CASSLGVWRGPYNEQFF. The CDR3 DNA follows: TGTGCCAGCAGCTTAGGTGTTTGGCGGGGGCCTTACAATGAGCAGTTCTTC. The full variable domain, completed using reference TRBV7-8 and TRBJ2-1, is GAGVSQSPRYKVAKRGQDVALRCDPISGHVSLFWYQQALGQGPEFLTYFQNEAQLDKSGLPSDRFFAERPEGSVSTLKIQRTQQEDSAVYLCASSLGVWRGPYNEQFFGPGTRLTVL.

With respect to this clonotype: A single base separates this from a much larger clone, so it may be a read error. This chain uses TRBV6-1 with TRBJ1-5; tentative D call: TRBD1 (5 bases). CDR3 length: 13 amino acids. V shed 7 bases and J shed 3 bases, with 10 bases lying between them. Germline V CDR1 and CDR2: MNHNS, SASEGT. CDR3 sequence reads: CASIRQNNQPQHF. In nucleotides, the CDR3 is TGTGCCAGCATTAGACAGAACAATCAGCCCCAGCATTTT.

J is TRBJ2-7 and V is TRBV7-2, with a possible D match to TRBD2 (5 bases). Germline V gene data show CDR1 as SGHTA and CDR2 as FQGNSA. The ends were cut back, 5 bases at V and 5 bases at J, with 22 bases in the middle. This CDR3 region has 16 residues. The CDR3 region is CASSPGSGSTRHEQYF. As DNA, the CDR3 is TGTGCCAGCAGCCCGGGGAGTGGCAGCACGCGCCACGAGCAGTACTTC.

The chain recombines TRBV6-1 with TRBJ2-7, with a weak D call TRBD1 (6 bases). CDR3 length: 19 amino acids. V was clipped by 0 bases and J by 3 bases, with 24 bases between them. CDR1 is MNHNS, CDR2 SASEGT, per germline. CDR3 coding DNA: TGTGCCAGCAGTGAAGCGCTGGTCTTGGGGGCAGGGAAAATCTACGAGCAGTACTTC. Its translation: CASSEALVLGAGKIYEQYF.

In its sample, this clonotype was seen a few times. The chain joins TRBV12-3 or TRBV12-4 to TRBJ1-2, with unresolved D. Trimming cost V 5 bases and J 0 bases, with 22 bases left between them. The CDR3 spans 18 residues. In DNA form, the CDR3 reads TGTGCCAGCAGTGAATACCCCCCTGCGAGGATGCCTAACTATGGCTACACCTTC. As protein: CASSEYPPARMPNYGYTF.

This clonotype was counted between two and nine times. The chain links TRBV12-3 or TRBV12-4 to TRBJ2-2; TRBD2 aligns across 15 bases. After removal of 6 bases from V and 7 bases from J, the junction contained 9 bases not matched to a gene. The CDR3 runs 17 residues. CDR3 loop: CASSRRTSGGEDGELFF. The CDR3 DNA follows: TGTGCCAGCAGCCGCCGGACTAGCGGGGGGGAAGACGGGGAGCTGTTTTTT.

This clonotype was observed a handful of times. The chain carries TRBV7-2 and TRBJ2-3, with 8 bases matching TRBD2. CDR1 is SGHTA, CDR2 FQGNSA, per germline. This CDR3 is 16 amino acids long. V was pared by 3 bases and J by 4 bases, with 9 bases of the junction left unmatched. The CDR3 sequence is CASSLVGTSLADTQYF. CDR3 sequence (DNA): TGTGCCAGCAGCTTGGTCGGGACTAGTCTCGCAGATACGCAGTATTTT.

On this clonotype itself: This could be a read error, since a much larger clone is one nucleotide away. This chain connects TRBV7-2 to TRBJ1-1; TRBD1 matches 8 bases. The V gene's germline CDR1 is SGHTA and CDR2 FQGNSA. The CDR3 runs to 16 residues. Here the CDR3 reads CASRLGARGRITEAFF. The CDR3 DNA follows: TGTGCCAGCAGATTAGGGGCCAGGGGGCGCATCACTGAAGCTTTCTTT.

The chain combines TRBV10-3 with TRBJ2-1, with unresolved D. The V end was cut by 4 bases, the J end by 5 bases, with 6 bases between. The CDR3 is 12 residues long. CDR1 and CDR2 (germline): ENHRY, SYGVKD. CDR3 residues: CAISVQNNEQFF. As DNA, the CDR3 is TGTGCCATCAGTGTGCAGAACAATGAGCAGTTCTTC.

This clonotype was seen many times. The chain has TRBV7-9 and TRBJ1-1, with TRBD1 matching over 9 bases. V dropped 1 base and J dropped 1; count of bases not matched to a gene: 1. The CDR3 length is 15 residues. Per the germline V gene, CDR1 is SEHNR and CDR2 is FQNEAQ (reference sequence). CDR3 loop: CASSLGQGENTEAFF. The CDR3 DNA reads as TGTGCCAGCAGCTTAGGACAGGGGGAGAACACTGAAGCTTTCTTT.

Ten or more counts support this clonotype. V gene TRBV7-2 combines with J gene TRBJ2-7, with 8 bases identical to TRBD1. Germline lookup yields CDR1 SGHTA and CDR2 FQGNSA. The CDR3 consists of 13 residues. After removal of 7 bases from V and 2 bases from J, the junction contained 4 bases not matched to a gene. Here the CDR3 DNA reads TGTGCCAGCACCTGGACAGGGACCTACGAGCAGTACTTC. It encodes CASTWTGTYEQYF.

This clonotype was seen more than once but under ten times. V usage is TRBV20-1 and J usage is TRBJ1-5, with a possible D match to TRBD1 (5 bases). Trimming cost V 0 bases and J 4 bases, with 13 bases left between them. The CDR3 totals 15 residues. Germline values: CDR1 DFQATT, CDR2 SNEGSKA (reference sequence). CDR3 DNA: TGCAGTGCTAGAGATTTCGGCAGGGTTAATCAGCCCCAGCATTTT. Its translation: CSARDFGRVNQPQHF.

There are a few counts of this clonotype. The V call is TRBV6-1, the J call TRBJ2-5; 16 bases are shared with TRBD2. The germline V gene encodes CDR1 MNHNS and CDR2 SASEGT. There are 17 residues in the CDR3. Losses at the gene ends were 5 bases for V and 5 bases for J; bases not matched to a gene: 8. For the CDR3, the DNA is TGTGCCAGCAGTAGTGGGACTAGCGGGGGGGCCTTGGAGACCCAGTACTTC. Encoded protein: CASSSGTSGGALETQYF.

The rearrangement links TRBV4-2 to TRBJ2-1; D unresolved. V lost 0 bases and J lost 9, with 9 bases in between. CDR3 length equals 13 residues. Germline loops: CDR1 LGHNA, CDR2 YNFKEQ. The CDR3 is CASSQDRAFEQFF. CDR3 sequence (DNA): TGTGCCAGCAGCCAAGATCGGGCGTTTGAGCAGTTCTTC.

In nucleotides, the CDR3 is TGTGCCAGCAGTTACGACAGGGGCGAAACAGATACGCAGTATTTT. Protein: CASSYDRGETDTQYF. The J gene is TRBJ2-3, the V gene TRBV6-2 or TRBV6-3, with TRBD1 identical over 8 bases. Germline CDR1 and CDR2: MNHEY and SVGEGT. The CDR3 is 15 residues long. The V gene end was trimmed by 2 bases and the J gene end by 3 bases; junction bases not matched to a gene: 4.

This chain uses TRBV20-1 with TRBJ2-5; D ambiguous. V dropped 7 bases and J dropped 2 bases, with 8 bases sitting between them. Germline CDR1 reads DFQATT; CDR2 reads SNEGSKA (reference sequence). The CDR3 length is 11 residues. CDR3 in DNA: TGCAGTGTTAGGAGTCAAGAGACCCAGTACTTC. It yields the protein CSVRSQETQYF.